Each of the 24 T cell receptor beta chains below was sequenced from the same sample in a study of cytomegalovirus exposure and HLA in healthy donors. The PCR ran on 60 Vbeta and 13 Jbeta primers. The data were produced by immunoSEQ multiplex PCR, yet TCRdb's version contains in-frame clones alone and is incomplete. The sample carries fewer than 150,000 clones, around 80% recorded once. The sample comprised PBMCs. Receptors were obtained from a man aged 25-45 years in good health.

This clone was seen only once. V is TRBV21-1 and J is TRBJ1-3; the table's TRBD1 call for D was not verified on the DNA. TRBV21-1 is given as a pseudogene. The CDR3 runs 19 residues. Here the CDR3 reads CASSTRRLRDTNSGNTIYF. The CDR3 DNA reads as TGTGCCAGCAGCACCCGACGCCTCCGGGACACTAACTCTGGAAACACCATATATTTT.

The CDR3 spells CASSLSVRHQPQHF. The CDR3 DNA follows: TGTGCCAGCAGTTTATCCGTGAGGCATCAGCCCCAGCATTTT. The chain is built from TRBV27 and TRBJ1-5; D is ambiguous. Per the germline V gene, CDR1 is MNHEY and CDR2 is SMNVEV (reference sequence). Trimming stripped 0 bases from V and 5 bases from J, with 8 bases between. This CDR3 spans 14 amino acids.

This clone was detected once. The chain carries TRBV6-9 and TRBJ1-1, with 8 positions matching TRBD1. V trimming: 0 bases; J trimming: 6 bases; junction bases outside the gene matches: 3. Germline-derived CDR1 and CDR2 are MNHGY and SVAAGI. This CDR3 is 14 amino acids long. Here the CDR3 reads CASSYSGRGPEAFF. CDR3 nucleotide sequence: TGTGCCAGCAGTTATTCGGGCAGGGGGCCTGAAGCTTTCTTT.

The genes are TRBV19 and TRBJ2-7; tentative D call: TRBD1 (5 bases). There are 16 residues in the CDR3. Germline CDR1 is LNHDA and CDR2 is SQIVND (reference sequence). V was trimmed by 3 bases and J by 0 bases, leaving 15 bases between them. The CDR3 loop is CASSMGLKFGSYEQYF. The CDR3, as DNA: TGTGCCAGTAGTATGGGGCTGAAGTTTGGCTCCTACGAGCAGTACTTC. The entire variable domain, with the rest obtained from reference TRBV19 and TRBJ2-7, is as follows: DGGITQSPKYLFRKEGQNVTLSCEQNLNHDAMYWYRQDPGQGLRLIYYSQIVNDFQKGDIAEGYSVSREKKESFPLTVTSAQKNPTAFYLCASSMGLKFGSYEQYFGPGTRLTVT.

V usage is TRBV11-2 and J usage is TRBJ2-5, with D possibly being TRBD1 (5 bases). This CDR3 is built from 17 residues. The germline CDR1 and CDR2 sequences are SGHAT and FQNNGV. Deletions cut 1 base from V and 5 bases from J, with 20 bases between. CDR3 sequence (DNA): TGTGCCAGCAGCTTAGGCGCCCACGGCAGGGTCGTGGAGACCCAGTACTTC. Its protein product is CASSLGAHGRVVETQYF.

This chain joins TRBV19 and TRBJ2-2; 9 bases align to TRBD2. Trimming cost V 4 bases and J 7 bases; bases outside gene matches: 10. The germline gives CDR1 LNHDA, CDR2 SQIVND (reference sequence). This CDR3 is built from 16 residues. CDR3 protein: CASSSLRGRGDGELFF. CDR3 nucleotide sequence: TGTGCCAGTAGTAGCCTCCGCGGGAGGGGGGACGGGGAGCTGTTTTTT.

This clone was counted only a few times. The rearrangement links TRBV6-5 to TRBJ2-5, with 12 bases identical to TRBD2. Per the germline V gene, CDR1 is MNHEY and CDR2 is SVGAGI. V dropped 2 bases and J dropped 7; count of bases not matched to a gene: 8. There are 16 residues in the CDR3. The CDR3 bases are TGTGCCAGCAGTTACCGGACTAGCGGGGATGTGGCGACCCAGTACTTC. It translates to CASSYRTSGDVATQYF.

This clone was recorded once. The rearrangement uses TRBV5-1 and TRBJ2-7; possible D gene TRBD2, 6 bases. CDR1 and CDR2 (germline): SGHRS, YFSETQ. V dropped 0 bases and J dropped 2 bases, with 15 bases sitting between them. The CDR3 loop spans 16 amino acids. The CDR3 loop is CASSLAAGSGPYEQYF. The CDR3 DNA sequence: TGCGCCAGCAGCTTGGCGGCAGGTAGCGGTCCCTACGAGCAGTACTTC.

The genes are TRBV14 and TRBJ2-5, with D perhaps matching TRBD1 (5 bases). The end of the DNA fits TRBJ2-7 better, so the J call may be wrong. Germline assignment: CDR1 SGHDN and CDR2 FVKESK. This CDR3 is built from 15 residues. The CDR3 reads CASSQDGHPPYEQYF. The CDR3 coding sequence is TGTGCCAGCAGCCAAGACGGACACCCGCCCTACGAGCAGTACTTC.

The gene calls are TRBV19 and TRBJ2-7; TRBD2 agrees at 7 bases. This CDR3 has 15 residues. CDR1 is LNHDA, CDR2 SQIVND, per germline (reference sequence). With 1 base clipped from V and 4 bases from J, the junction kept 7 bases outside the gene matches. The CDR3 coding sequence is TGTGCCAGTAGTATAGGGGCGGGAGTCCCTTACGAGCAGTACTTC. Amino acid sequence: CASSIGAGVPYEQYF. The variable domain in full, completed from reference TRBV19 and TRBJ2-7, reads DGGITQSPKYLFRKEGQNVTLSCEQNLNHDAMYWYRQDPGQGLRLIYYSQIVNDFQKGDIAEGYSVSREKKESFPLTVTSAQKNPTAFYLCASSIGAGVPYEQYFGPGTRLTVT.

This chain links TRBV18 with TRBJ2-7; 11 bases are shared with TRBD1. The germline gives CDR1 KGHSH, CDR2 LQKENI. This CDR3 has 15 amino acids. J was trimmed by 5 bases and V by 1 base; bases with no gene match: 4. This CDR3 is CASSPQGTGGNEQYF. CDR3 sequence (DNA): TGTGCCAGCTCACCACAGGGGACAGGGGGGAACGAGCAGTACTTC.

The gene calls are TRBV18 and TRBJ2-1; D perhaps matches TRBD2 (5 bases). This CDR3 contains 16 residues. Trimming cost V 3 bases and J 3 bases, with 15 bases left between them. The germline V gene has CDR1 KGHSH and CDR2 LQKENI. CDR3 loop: CASSPREGRRYNEQFF. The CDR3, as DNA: TGTGCCAGCTCACCCCGGGAAGGGCGCCGCTACAATGAGCAGTTCTTC.

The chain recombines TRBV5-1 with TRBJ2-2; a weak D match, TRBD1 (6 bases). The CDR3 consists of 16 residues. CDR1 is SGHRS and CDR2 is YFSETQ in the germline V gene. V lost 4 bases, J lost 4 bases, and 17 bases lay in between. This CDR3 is CASSLKTGLPTGELFF. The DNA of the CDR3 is TGCGCCAGCAGCCTAAAGACAGGTCTCCCCACCGGGGAGCTGTTTTTT.

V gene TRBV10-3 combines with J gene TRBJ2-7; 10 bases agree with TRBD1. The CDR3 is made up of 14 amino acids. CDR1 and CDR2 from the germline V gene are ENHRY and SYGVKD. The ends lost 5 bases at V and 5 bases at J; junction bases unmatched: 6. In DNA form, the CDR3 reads TGTGCCATCAGTAACGGGACAGGGGTTGACGAGCAGTACTTC. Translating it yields CAISNGTGVDEQYF.

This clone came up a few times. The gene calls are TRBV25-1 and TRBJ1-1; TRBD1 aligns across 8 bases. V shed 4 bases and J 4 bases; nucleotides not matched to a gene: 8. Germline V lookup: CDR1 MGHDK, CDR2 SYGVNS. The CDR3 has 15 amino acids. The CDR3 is CASSGDGTGGTEAFF. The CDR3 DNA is TGTGCCAGCAGTGGAGACGGGACAGGAGGCACTGAAGCTTTCTTT.

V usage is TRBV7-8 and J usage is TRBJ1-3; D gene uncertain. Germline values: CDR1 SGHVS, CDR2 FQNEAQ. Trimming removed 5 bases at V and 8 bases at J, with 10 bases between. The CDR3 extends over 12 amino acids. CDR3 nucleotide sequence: TGTGCCAGCAGCCCGGGATCGGACACCATATATTTT. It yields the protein CASSPGSDTIYF.

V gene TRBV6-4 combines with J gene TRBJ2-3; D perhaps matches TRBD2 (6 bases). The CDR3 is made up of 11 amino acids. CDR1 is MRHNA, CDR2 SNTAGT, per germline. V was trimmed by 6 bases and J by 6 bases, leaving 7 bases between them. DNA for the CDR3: TGTGCCAGCAGGGAGGGGGATACGCAGTATTTT. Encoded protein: CASREGDTQYF.

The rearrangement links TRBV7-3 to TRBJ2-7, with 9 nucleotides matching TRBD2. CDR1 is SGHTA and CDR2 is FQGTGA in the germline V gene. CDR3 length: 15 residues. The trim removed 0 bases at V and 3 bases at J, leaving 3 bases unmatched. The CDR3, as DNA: TGTGCCAGCAGCTTAACCCCGACTAGCGGCTACGAGCAGTACTTC. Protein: CASSLTPTSGYEQYF.

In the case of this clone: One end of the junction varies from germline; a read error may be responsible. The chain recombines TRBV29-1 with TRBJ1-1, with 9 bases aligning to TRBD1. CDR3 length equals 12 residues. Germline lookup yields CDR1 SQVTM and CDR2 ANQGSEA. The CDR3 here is CSVEDPGQGPPF. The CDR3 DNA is TGCAGCGTTGAAGATCCGGGACAGGGACCCCCATTT.

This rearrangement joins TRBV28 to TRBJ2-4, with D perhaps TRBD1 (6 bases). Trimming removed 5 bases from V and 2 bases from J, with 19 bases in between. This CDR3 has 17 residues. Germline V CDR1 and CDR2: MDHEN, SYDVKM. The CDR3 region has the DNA TGTGCCAGCAGTATCTGGACGCTGCAGGGGTCCAAAAACATTCAGTACTTC. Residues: CASSIWTLQGSKNIQYF. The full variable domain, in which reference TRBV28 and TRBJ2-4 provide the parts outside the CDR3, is DVKVTQSSRYLVKRTGEKVFLECVQDMDHENMFWYRQDPGLGLRLIYFSYDVKMKEKGDIPEGYSVSREKKERFSLILESASTNQTSMYLCASSIWTLQGSKNIQYFGAGTRLSVL.

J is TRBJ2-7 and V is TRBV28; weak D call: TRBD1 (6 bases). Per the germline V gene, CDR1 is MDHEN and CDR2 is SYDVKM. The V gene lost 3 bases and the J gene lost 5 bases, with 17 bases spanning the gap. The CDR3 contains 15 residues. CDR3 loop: CASSLRGRGADEQYF. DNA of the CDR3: TGTGCCAGCAGTTTGAGGGGCAGGGGCGCCGACGAGCAGTACTTC.

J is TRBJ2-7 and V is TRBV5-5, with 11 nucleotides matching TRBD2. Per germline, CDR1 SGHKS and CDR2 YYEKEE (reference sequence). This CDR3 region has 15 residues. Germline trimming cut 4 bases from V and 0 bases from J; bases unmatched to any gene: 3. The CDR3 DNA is TGTGCCAGCAGCAAGACTAGCGGGAACTCCTACGAGCAGTACTTC. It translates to CASSKTSGNSYEQYF.

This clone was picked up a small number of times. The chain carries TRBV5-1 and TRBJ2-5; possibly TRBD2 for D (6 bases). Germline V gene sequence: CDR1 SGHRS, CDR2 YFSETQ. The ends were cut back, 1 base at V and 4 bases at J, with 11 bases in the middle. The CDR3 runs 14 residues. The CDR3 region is CASSLRTTRETQYF. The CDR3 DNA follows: TGCGCCAGCAGCTTGAGGACTACCCGAGAGACCCAGTACTTC.

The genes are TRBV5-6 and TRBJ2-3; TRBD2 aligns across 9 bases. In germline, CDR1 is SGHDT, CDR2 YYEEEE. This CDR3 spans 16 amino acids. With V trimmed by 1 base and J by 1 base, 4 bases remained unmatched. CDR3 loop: CASSLKRTSGTDTQYF. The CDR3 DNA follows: TGTGCCAGCAGCTTGAAGCGGACTAGCGGCACAGATACGCAGTATTTT.